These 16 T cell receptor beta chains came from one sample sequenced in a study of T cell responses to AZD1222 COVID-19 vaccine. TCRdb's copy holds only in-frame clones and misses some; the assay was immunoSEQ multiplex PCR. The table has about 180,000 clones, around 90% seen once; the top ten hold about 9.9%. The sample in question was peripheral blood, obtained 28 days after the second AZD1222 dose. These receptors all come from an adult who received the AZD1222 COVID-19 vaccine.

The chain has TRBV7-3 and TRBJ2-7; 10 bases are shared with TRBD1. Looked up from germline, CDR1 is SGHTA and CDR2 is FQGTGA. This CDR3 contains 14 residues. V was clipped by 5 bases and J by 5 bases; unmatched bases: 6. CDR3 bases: TGTGCCAGCAGCCTGGGACAGGGGTCCGACGAGCAGTACTTC. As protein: CASSLGQGSDEQYF.

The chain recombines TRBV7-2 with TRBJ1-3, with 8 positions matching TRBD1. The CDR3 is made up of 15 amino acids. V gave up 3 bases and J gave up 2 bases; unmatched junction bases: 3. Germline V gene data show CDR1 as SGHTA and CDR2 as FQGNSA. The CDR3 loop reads CASSFATGAGNTIYF. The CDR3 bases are TGTGCCAGCAGCTTCGCGACAGGGGCTGGAAACACCATATATTTT.

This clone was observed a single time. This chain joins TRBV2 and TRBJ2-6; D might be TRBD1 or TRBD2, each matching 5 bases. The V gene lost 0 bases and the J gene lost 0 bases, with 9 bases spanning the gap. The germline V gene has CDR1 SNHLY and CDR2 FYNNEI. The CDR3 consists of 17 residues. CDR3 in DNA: TGTGCCAGCAGTGAAGCGGGACCGACCTCTGGGGCCAACGTCCTGACTTTC. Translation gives CASSEAGPTSGANVLTF.

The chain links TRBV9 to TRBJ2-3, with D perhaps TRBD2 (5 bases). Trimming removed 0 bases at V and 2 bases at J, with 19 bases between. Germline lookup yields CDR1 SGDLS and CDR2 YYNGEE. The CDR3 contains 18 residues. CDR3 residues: CASSVGLRAGRVTDTQYF. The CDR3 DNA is TGTGCCAGCAGCGTAGGGTTGCGGGCCGGGCGGGTCACAGATACGCAGTATTTT.

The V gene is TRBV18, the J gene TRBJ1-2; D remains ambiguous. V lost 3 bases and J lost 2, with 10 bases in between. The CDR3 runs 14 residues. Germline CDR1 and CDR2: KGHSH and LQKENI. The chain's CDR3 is CASSPATDNYGYTF. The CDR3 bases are TGTGCCAGCTCACCGGCGACGGACAACTATGGCTACACCTTC.

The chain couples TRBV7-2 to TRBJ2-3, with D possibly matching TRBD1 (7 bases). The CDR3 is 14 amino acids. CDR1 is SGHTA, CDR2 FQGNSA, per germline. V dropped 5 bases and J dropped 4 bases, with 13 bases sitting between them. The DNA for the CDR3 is TGTGCCAGCAGCCAGCAGGGGGGCCCAGATACGCAGTATTTT. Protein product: CASSQQGGPDTQYF.

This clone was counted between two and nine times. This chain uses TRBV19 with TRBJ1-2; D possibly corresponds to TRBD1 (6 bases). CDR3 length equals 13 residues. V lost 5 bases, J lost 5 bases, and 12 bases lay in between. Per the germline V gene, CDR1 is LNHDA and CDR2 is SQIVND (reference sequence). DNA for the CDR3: TGTGCCAGTAGTGCACAGGGTTTATATGGCTACACCTTC. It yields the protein CASSAQGLYGYTF.

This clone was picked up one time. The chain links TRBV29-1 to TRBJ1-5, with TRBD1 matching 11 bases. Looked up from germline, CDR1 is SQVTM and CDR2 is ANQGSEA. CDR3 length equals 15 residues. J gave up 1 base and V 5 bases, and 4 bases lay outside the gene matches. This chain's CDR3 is CSVKGTGGSNQPQHF. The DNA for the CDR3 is TGCAGCGTTAAGGGGACAGGGGGGAGCAATCAGCCCCAGCATTTT. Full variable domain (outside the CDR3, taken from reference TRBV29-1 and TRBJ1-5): SAVISQKPSRDICQRGTSLTIQCQVDSQVTMMFWYRQQPGQSLTLIATANQGSEATYESGFVIDKFPISRPNLTFSTLTVSNMSPEDSSIYLCSVKGTGGSNQPQHFGDGTRLSIL.

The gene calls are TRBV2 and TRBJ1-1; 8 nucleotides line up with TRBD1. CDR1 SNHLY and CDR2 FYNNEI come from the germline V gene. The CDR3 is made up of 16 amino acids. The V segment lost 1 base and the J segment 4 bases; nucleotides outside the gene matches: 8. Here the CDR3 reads CASSEGAGGGGTEAFF. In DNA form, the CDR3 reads TGTGCCAGCAGTGAAGGGGCAGGGGGCGGTGGCACTGAAGCTTTCTTT.

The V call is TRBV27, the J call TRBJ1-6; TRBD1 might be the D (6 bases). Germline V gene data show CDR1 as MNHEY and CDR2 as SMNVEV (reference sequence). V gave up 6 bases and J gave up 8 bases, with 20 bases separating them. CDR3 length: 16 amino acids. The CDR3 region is CASRTGKGVWDSPLHF. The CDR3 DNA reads TGTGCCAGCAGAACAGGGAAAGGAGTATGGGATTCACCCCTCCACTTT.

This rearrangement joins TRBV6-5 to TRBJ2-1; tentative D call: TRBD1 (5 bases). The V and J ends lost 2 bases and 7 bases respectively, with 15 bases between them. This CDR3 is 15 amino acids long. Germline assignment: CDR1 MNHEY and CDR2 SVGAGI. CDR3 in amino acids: CASSYDRQGTNEQFF. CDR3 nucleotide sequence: TGTGCCAGCAGTTACGATCGGCAGGGTACAAATGAGCAGTTCTTC.

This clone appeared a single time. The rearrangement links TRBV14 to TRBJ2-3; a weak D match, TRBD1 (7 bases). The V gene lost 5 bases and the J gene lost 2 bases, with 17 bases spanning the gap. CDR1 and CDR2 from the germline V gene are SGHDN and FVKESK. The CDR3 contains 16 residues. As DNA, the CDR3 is TGTGCCAGCAGCGAGGTCGGGGGACAGATCACAGATACGCAGTATTTT. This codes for CASSEVGGQITDTQYF.

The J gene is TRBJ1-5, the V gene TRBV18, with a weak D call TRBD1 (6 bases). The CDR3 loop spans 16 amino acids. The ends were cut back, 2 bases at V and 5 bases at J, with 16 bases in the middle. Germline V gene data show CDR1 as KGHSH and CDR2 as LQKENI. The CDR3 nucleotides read TGTGCCAGCTCACCATCAGGGCCGGGGGCGTATCAGCCCCAGCATTTT. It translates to CASSPSGPGAYQPQHF.

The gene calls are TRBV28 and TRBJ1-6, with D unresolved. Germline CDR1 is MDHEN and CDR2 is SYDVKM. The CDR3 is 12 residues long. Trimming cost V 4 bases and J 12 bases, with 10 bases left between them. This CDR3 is CASSSQGIPLHF. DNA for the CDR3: TGTGCCAGCAGTTCTCAAGGGATACCCCTCCACTTT.

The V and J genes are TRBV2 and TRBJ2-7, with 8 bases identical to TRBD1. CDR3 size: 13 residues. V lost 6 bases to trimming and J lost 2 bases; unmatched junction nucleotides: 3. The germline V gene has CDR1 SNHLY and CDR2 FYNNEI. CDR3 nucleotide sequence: TGTGCCAGCAGGACGACAGGGGCCTACGAGCAGTACTTC. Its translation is CASRTTGAYEQYF.

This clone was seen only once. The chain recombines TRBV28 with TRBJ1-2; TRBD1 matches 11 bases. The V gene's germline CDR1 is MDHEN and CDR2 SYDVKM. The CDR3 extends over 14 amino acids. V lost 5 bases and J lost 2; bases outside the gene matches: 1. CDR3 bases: TGTGCCAGCAGTGGGGACAGGGGGAACTATGGCTACACCTTC. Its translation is CASSGDRGNYGYTF.